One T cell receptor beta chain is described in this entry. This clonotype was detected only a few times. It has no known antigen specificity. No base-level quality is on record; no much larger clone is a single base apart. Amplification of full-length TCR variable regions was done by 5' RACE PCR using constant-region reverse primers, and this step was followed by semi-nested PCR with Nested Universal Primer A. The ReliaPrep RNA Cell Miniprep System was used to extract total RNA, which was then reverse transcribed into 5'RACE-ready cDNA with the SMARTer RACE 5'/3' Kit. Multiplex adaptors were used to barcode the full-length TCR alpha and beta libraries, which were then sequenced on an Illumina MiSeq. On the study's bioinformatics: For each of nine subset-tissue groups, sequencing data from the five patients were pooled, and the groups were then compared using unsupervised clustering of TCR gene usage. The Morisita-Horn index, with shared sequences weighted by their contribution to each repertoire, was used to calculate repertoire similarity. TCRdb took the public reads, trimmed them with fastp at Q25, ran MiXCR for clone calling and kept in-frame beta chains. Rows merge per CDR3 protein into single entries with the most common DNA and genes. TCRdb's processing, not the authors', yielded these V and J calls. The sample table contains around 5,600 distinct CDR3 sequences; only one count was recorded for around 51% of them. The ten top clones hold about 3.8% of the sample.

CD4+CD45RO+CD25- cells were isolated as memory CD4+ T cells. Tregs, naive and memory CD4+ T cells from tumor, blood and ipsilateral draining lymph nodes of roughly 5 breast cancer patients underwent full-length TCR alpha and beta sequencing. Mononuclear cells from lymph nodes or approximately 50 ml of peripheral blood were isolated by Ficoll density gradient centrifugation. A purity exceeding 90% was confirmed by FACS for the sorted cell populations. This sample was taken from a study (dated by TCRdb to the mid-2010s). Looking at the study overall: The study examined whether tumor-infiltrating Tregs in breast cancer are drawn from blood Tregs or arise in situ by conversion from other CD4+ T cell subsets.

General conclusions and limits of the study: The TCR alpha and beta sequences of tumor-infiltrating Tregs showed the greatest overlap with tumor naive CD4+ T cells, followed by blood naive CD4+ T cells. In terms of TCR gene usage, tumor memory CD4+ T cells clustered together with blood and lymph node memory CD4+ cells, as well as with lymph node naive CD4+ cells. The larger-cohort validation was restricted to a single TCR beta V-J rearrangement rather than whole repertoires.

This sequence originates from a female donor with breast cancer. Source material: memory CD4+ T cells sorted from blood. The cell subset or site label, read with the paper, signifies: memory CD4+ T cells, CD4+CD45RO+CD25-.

The DNA sequence follows: TGTGCCAGCATTATTCAACAGGGTGCTAGCACAGATACGCAGTATTTT. This translates into CASIIQQGASTDTQYF. The rearrangement joined TRBV6-1 to TRBJ2-3; the D region possibly corresponds to TRBD1 (6 bases align). V is clipped by 7 bases and J by 0 bases, and the sequence between their germline boundaries is 17 bases long. From the germline V gene, CDR1 is MNHNS and CDR2 is SASEGT. The CDR3 runs 16 amino acids, cysteine and phenylalanine included. The read is trimmed to its CDR3 DNA, 48 bases read in frame from base 1.